This T cell receptor beta chain was sequenced in a study of blood T cell repertoires in COVID-19. Study overall: Sites across the United States, Italy and Spain contributed samples from acute and convalescent COVID-19. From T cells, B-cell-depleted T cells, or PBMCs came the material, which was cDNA or gDNA.

The germline gives CDR1 MGHRA, CDR2 YSYEKL. The CDR3 is made up of 15 amino acids. After removal of 1 base from V and 7 bases from J, the junction contained 9 bases not matched to a gene. The authors' processing: The authors estimated nucleated cell counts from reference gene primer amplification. Assay: immunoSEQ multiplex PCR; the TCRdb copy retains only in-frame clones and omits some. V and J calls and clone size follow that table, whereas D and trimming were derived from the DNA. The sample contains around 300,000 clones, 70% to 90% of which appear only once. The sample consisted of peripheral blood. This chain links TRBV4-1 with TRBJ1-2, with TRBD1 matching over 7 bases. This receptor was obtained from a woman aged 70-85 years with acute or convalescent COVID-19. The CDR3 coding sequence is TGCGCCAGCAGCCAAGGCCCCGGACAGGCGTTTGGCTACACCTTC. It yields the protein CASSQGPGQAFGYTF.